This T cell receptor (beta chain) appears in the sequencing data of a study of blood T cell repertoires in COVID-19. Study-wide background: Acute and convalescent COVID-19 specimens originated in the United States, Italy and Spain. In each case, the material was cDNA or gDNA derived from T cells, B-cell-depleted T cells, or PBMCs.

Looked up from germline, CDR1 is MNHEY and CDR2 is SVGEGT. The CDR3 has 15 residues. V lost 6 bases, J lost 5 bases, and 11 bases stayed unmatched. The sample holds a few counts of this clone. In the study's own analysis: Estimation of nucleated cell counts was performed using reference gene primer amplification. Using immunoSEQ multiplex PCR, the repertoire was profiled, and TCRdb retains in-frame clones only, with some absent. Clone size and V and J calls were adopted from that table, with D and trimming inferred from the DNA. This sample carries some 350,000 clones, about 90% of them seen once, and the ten largest clones take under 3.5%.

The sequence came from a woman aged 18-30 years who had recovered from COVID-19. Sequenced sample: peripheral blood. This chain connects TRBV6-2 or TRBV6-3 to TRBJ1-2, with 8 bases matching TRBD1. Written as DNA, the CDR3 is TGTGCCAGCAGCTCCCCCGGACAGGGTTTTTATGGCTACACCTTC. Translated, it gives CASSSPGQGFYGYTF.